One and the same sample provided the 9 T cell receptor beta chains below, sequenced in a study of radiotherapy plus CTLA-4 blockade in lung cancer. Sequencing was performed with immunoSEQ multiplex PCR; in TCRdb, only in-frame clones are kept and a portion is missing. The sample has 50,000 to 60,000 clones, around four fifths seen once. Sequencing used peripheral blood, obtained from a patient treated with radiotherapy plus ipilimumab. Receptors originate from a human donor with non-small cell lung cancer whose response to radiotherapy plus ipilimumab could not be evaluated.

The V call is TRBV2, the J call TRBJ1-2; TRBD1 is a possible D gene (6 bases). The germline gives CDR1 SNHLY, CDR2 FYNNEI. The length of the CDR3 is 14 residues. With 5 bases removed from V and 3 bases from J, the gap between germline ends came to 13 bases. CDR3 residues: CASSLQGRDYGYTF. In DNA, the CDR3 is TGTGCCAGCAGTTTACAGGGTCGGGACTATGGCTACACCTTC.

The V and J genes are TRBV5-1 and TRBJ2-7; 7 bases fit TRBD2. Looked up from germline, CDR1 is SGHRS and CDR2 is YFSETQ. V shed 1 base and J 1 base; nucleotides not matched to a gene: 8. This CDR3 is built from 16 residues. The CDR3 sequence: CASSLRPSGLSYEQYF. The DNA of the CDR3 is TGCGCCAGCAGCTTGCGACCATCGGGACTATCCTACGAGCAGTACTTC.

V gene TRBV6-6 combines with J gene TRBJ2-3; tentatively, D is TRBD1 (6 bases). Germline V lookup: CDR1 MNHNY, CDR2 SVGAGI (reference sequence). The CDR3 extends over 15 amino acids. Trimming removed 6 bases at V and 1 base at J, with 14 bases between. CDR3 amino acids: CASSTQGSRTDTQYF. CDR3 nucleotide sequence: TGTGCCAGCAGCACCCAGGGGTCCCGCACAGATACGCAGTATTTT.

This clone was seen more than once but under ten times. V usage is TRBV5-4 and J usage is TRBJ1-2; tentative D call: TRBD1 (5 bases). The CDR3 covers 15 residues. V was cut by 3 bases and J by 10 bases, with 22 bases left in between. CDR1 and CDR2 (germline): SGHNT, YYREEE (reference sequence). The CDR3 region has the DNA TGTGCCAGCAGCTGGGGTCGTGGGGCCAGTGGAGCCTACACCTTC. Its translation: CASSWGRGASGAYTF.

This chain connects TRBV18 to TRBJ1-5; D is uncertain. V lost 2 bases to trimming and J lost 6 bases, with 8 bases between them. This CDR3 is built from 13 residues. Germline CDR1 KGHSH, CDR2 LQKENI. CDR3 in amino acids: CASSPARAQPQHF. For the CDR3, the DNA is TGTGCCAGCTCACCAGCGAGGGCTCAGCCCCAGCATTTT.

Only one count was recorded for this clone. The CDR3 nucleotides are TGTGCCAGCTCACCACAGGAGCCCTCTGGGGCCAACGTCCTGACTTTC. It is translated as CASSPQEPSGANVLTF. The J gene is TRBJ2-6, the V gene TRBV18; D is uncertain. The CDR3 extends over 16 amino acids. V was clipped by 1 base and J by 0 bases, with 7 bases between them. Per germline, CDR1 KGHSH and CDR2 LQKENI.

For the CDR3, the DNA is TGTGCCAGCAGCTACGGGGGTCCAGAGGAGGAGCAGTTCTTC. It is translated as CASSYGGPEEEQFF. The V call is TRBV7-2, the J call TRBJ2-1; tentatively, D is TRBD2 (6 bases). The V gene lost 4 bases and the J gene lost 10 bases, with 17 bases spanning the gap. The CDR3 consists of 14 residues. The germline V gene has CDR1 SGHTA and CDR2 FQGNSA.

This clone was seen a handful of times. The gene calls are TRBV4-3 and TRBJ2-5; 8 bases agree with TRBD1. Trimming at V came to 2 bases and at J to 5 bases, leaving 10 bases not matched to a gene. CDR3 length: 16 residues. The germline CDR1 and CDR2 sequences are LGHNA and YSLEER. The CDR3 loop reads CASSQFVDRGHETQYF. The CDR3 DNA reads as TGCGCCAGCAGCCAATTCGTCGACAGGGGTCATGAGACCCAGTACTTC.

Worth noting for this clone: This probably arose from a read error, given a far larger clone one base away. The J gene is TRBJ2-1, the V gene TRBV5-6; 8 bases align to TRBD1. The CDR3 is made up of 16 amino acids. Per germline, CDR1 SGHDT and CDR2 YYEEEE. With V trimmed by 5 bases and J by 6 bases, 13 bases remained unmatched. CDR3 bases: TGTGCCAGCAGTCCAGACAGGGGCGCAACCTCCAATGAGCAGTTCTTC. This gives the protein CASSPDRGATSNEQFF.